This T cell receptor beta chain was sequenced for a study of cytomegalovirus exposure and HLA in healthy donors. Study-wide context: An earlier analysis found 100 million or so unique TCR beta sequences from around 180 million T cells.

The germline V gene has CDR1 SGHTA and CDR2 FQGNSA. This CDR3 contains 14 residues. V gave up 6 bases and J gave up 5 bases, with 16 bases separating them. Turning to this clone: Its antigen is currently unknown.

Primers for the PCR totalled 60 Vbeta and 13 Jbeta. Some clones are missing from TCRdb's copy, which holds only in-frame ones; the method was immunoSEQ multiplex PCR. The sample has about 90,000 clones, roughly 60% seen once. Notes on the study in general: In a later analysis, specific HLA alleles were associated with 15,000 to 20,000 TCR beta sequences at a 0.05 false discovery rate. In a later analysis, CMV-associated beta chains were mostly HLA-associated, it appeared.

Donors showed nominal health when sampled, although they likely had unrecorded immune exposures. The sample comprised PBMCs. The sequence derives from a woman aged 45 to 65 in good health and CMV-seropositive. The V gene is TRBV7-2, the J gene TRBJ1-1, with D perhaps matching TRBD1 (6 bases). The CDR3 protein is CASRPDSRGTEAFF. Here the CDR3 DNA reads TGTGCCAGCAGGCCGGACAGTAGAGGTACTGAAGCTTTCTTT.